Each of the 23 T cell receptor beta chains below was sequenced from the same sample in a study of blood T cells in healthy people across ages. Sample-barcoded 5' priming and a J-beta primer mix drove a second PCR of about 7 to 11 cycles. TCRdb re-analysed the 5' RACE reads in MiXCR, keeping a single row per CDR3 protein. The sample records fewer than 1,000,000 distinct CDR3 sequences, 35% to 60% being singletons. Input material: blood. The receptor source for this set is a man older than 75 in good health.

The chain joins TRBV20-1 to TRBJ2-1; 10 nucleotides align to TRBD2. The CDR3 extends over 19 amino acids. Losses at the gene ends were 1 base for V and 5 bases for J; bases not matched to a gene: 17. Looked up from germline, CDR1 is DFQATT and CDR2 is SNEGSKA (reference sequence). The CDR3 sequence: CSARVIWGSSGRRDNEQFF. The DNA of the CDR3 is TGCAGTGCTAGAGTCATATGGGGTAGTAGCGGGAGGCGTGACAATGAGCAGTTCTTC.

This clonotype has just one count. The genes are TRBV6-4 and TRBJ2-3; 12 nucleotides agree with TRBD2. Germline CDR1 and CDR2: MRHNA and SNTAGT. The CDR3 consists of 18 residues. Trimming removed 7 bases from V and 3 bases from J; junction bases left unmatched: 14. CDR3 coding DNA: TGTGCCAGCATGATGGCCCCTAGCGGGAGGGCGTGGACAGATACGCAGTATTTT. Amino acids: CASMMAPSGRAWTDTQYF.

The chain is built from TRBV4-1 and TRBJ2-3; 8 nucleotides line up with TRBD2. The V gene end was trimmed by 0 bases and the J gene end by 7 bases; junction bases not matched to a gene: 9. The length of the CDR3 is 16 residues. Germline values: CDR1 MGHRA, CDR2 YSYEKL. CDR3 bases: TGCGCCAGCAGCCAAGATGCGGGGGGCGTTACAAATACGCAGTATTTT. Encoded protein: CASSQDAGGVTNTQYF.

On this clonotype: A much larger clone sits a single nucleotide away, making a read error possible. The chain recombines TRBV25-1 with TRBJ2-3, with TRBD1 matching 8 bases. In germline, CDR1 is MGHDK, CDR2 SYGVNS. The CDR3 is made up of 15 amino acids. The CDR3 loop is CASSGTGLGTETQYF. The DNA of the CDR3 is TGTGCCAGCAGTGGGACAGGGCTAGGCACAGAGACGCAGTATTTT.

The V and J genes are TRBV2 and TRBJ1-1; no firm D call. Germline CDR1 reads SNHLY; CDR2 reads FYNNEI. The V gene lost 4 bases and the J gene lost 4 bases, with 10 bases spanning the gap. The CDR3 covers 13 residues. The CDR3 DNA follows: TGTGCCAGCAGTGGGGAACGGGGCACTGAAGCTTTCTTT. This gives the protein CASSGERGTEAFF.

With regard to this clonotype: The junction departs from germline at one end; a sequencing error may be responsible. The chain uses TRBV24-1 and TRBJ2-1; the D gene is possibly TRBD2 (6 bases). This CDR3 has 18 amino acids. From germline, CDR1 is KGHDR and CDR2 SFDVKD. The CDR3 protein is CVTSDPTFKAGSYNEQFF. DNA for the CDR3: TGTGTCACCAGTGATCCCACCTTTAAAGCGGGCTCCTACAATGAGCAGTTCTTC.

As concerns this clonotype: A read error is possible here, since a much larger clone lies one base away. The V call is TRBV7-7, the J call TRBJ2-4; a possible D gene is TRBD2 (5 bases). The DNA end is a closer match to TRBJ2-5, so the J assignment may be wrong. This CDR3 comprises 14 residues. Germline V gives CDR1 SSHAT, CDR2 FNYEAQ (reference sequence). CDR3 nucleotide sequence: TGTGCTAGCAGCGTAGGTTTGGGAGTAGAGACCCAGTACTTC. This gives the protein CASSVGLGVETQYF.

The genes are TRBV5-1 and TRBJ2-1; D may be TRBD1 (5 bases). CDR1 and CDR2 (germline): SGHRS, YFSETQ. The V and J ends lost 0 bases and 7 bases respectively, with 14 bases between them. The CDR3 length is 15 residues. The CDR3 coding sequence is TGCGCCAGCAGCTTGGAAAAGGGCGCAGGGAATGAGCAGTTCTTC. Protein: CASSLEKGAGNEQFF.

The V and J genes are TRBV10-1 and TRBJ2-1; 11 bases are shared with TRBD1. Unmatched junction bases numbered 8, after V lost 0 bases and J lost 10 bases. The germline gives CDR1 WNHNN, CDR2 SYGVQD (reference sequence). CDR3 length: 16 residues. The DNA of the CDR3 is TGCGCCAGCAGTGAGTCGGGGACAGGGGGATACGCGGAGCAGTTCTTC. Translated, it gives CASSESGTGGYAEQFF.

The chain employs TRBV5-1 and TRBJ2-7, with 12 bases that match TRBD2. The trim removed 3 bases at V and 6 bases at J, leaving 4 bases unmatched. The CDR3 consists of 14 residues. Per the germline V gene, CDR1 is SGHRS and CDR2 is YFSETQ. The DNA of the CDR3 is TGCGCCAGCAGCTCCCTAGCGGGAGGGTCCGAGCAGTACTTC. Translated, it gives CASSSLAGGSEQYF.

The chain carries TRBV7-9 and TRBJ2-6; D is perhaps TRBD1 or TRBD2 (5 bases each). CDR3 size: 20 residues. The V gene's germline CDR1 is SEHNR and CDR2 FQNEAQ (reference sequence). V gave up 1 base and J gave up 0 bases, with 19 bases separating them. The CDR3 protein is CASSLGVSGTPSSGANVLTF. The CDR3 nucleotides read TGTGCCAGCAGCTTAGGGGTCTCCGGGACGCCGAGCTCTGGGGCCAACGTCCTGACTTTC. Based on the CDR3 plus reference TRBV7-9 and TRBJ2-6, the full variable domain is DTGVSQNPRHKITKRGQNVTFRCDPISEHNRLYWYRQTLGQGPEFLTYFQNEAQLEKSRLLSDRFSAERPKGSFSTLEIQRTEQGDSAMYLCASSLGVSGTPSSGANVLTFGAGSRLTVL.

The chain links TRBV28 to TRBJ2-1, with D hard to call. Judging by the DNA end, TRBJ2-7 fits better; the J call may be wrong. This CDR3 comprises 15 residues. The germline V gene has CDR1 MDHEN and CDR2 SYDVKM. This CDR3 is CASSFTTSSYNEQYF. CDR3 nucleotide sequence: TGTGCCAGCAGTTTTACAACGAGCTCCTACAATGAGCAGTACTTC.

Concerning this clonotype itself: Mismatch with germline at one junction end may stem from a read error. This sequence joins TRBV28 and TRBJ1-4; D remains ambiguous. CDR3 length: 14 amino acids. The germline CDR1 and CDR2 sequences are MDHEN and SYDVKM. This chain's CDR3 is CTSLSYKGNEKLFF. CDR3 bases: TGTACCAGCCTTAGTTATAAGGGTAACGAAAAACTGTTTTTT.

CDR3 amino acids: CASTSRDSGSGQETQYF. The CDR3 nucleotides are TGTGCCAGCACTTCGAGGGACTCGGGCAGCGGGCAAGAGACCCAGTACTTC. The V call is TRBV6-2 or TRBV6-3, the J call TRBJ2-7; D is perhaps TRBD2 (6 bases). The J call may be faulty, since TRBJ2-5 better matches the DNA end. There are 17 residues in the CDR3. The V gene's germline CDR1 is MNHEY and CDR2 SVGEGT.

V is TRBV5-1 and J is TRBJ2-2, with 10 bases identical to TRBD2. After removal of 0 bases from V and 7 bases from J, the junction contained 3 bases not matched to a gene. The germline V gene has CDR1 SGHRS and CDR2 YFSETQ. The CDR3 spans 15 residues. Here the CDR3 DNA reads TGCGCCAGCAGCTTGGTCCTAGCGGGAGACGGGGAGCTGTTTTTT. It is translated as CASSLVLAGDGELFF.

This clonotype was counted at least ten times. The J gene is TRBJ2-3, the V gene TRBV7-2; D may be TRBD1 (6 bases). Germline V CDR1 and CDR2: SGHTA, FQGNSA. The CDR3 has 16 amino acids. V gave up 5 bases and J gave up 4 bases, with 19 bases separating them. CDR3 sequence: CASSTYGGWVADTQYF. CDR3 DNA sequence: TGTGCCAGCAGCACTTATGGGGGCTGGGTTGCAGATACGCAGTATTTT.

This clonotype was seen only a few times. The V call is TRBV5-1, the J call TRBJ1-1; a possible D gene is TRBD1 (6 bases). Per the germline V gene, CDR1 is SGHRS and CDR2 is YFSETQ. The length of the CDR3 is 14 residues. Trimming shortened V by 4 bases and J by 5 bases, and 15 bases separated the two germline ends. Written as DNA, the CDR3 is TGCGCCAGCAGCCTCGGCGGGGGCAGTACTGAAGCTTTCTTT. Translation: CASSLGGGSTEAFF.

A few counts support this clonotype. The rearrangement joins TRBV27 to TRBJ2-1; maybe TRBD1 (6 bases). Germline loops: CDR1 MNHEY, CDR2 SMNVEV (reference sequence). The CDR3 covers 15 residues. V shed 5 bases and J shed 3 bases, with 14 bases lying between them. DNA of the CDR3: TGTGCCAGCAGTAGCAGACAGGACATCTACAATGAGCAGTTCTTC. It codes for CASSSRQDIYNEQFF.

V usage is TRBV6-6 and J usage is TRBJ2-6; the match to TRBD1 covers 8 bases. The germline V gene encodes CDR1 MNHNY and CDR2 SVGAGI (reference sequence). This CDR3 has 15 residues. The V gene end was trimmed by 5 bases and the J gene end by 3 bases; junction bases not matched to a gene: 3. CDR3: CASSQQGVGANVLTF. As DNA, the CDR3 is TGTGCCAGCAGTCAACAGGGGGTTGGGGCCAACGTCCTGACTTTC.

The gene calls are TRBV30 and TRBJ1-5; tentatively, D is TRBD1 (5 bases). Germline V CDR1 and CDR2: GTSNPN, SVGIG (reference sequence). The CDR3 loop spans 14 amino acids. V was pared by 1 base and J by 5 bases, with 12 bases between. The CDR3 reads CAWSAVGGDQPQHF. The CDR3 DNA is TGTGCCTGGAGTGCAGTGGGGGGTGATCAGCCCCAGCATTTT.

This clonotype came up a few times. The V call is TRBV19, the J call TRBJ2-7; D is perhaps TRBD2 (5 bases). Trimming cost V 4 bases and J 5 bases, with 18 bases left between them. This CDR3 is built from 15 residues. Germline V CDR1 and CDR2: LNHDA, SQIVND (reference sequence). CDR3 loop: CASSTWGEGRNEQYF. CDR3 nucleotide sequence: TGTGCCAGTAGTACCTGGGGTGAGGGCCGCAACGAGCAGTACTTC.

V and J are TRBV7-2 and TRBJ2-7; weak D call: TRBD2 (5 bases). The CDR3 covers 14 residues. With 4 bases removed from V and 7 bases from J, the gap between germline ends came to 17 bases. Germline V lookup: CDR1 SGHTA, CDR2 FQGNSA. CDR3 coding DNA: TGTGCCAGCAGCTGGACTCCAGAGGTAGGGGAGCAGTACTTC. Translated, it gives CASSWTPEVGEQYF.

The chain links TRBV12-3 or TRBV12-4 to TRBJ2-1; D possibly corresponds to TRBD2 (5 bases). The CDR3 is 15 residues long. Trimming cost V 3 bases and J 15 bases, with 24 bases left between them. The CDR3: CASSFVVWSRGVPFF. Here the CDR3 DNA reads TGTGCCAGCAGTTTCGTAGTTTGGTCCCGGGGAGTCCCGTTCTTC.